Presented here are 15 T cell receptor beta chains from one specimen sequenced in a study of cytomegalovirus exposure and HLA in healthy donors. A multiplex PCR was run with 60 Vbeta primers and 13 Jbeta primers. Here immunoSEQ multiplex PCR was the method, and the copy in TCRdb shows in-frame clones only, minus some. The sample has 180,000 or so clones, around 77% seen once. Sequenced material: PBMCs. The receptor set was obtained from a woman aged 25-40 years in good health and CMV-seronegative.

This clone was counted a few times. The V call is TRBV6-5, the J call TRBJ1-5, with D unresolved. Looked up from germline, CDR1 is MNHEY and CDR2 is SVGAGI. Trimming left V 0 bases short and J 1 base short, with 10 bases between. The CDR3 contains 16 residues. CDR3 nucleotides: TGTGCCAGCAGTTACTCGAGGGTTAAAAGCAATCAGCCCCAGCATTTT. Its protein product is CASSYSRVKSNQPQHF.

This chain links TRBV2 with TRBJ2-1; D is possibly TRBD2 (6 bases). Germline V lookup: CDR1 SNHLY, CDR2 FYNNEI. The CDR3 totals 17 residues. Trimming stripped 1 base from V and 3 bases from J, with 16 bases between. CDR3 sequence reads: CASSEGAGSFIYNEQFF. In nucleotides, the CDR3 is TGTGCCAGCAGTGAAGGGGCGGGGAGCTTCATCTACAATGAGCAGTTCTTC. The full variable domain, rest sourced from reference TRBV2 and TRBJ2-1, is EPEVTQTPSHQVTQMGQEVILRCVPISNHLYFYWYRQILGQKVEFLVSFYNNEISEKSEIFDDQFSVERPDGSNFTLKIRSTKLEDSAMYFCASSEGAGSFIYNEQFFGPGTRLTVL.

This rearrangement joins TRBV2 to TRBJ2-7; the match to TRBD1 covers 7 bases. The V gene's germline CDR1 is SNHLY and CDR2 FYNNEI. The CDR3 consists of 12 residues. V was clipped by 4 bases and J by 6 bases; unmatched bases: 3. The CDR3 loop is CASSGDRAEQYF. DNA for the CDR3: TGTGCCAGCAGTGGAGACAGGGCCGAGCAGTACTTC.

The gene calls are TRBV7-3 and TRBJ2-7; D might be TRBD2 (7 bases). This CDR3 contains 16 residues. V lost 5 bases and J lost 3, with 20 bases in between. CDR1 is SGHTA, CDR2 FQGTGA, per germline. The CDR3 coding sequence is TGTGCCAGCAGCCAAATGGGGGGGGCGAGATACTACGAGCAGTACTTC. Translated: CASSQMGGARYYEQYF.

The rearrangement links TRBV7-3 to TRBJ2-3, with 7 bases that match TRBD1. CDR1 is SGHTA and CDR2 is FQGTGA in the germline V gene. CDR3 length equals 16 residues. Germline trimming cut 5 bases from V and 0 bases from J; bases unmatched to any gene: 8. CDR3 residues: CASSAYRDRSTDTQYF. The CDR3 nucleotides read TGTGCCAGCAGCGCCTACCGGGACAGAAGCACAGATACGCAGTATTTT.

The V call is TRBV28, the J call TRBJ1-1, with D perhaps matching TRBD1 (5 bases). The V end was cut by 2 bases, the J end by 6 bases, with 16 bases between. Germline-derived CDR1 and CDR2 are MDHEN and SYDVKM. The length of the CDR3 is 15 residues. The chain's CDR3 is CASSLKRGFRAEAFF. CDR3 DNA sequence: TGTGCCAGCAGTTTAAAAAGGGGTTTTAGGGCTGAAGCTTTCTTT.

The chain links TRBV19 to TRBJ2-5; TRBD1 matches 9 bases. The germline gives CDR1 LNHDA, CDR2 SQIVND (reference sequence). The length of the CDR3 is 16 residues. Germline trimming cut 2 bases from V and 1 base from J; bases unmatched to any gene: 5. The CDR3 loop is CASSIPGQGLQETQYF. In DNA, the CDR3 is TGTGCCAGTAGTATACCGGGACAGGGACTCCAAGAGACCCAGTACTTC. Filled out from reference TRBV19 and TRBJ2-5, the complete variable domain reads DGGITQSPKYLFRKEGQNVTLSCEQNLNHDAMYWYRQDPGQGLRLIYYSQIVNDFQKGDIAEGYSVSREKKESFPLTVTSAQKNPTAFYLCASSIPGQGLQETQYFGPGTRLLVL.

The CDR3 nucleotides are TGTGCCAGCAGCTTAGCGGTGCAGGACTCTAGCACAGATACGCAGTATTTT. Translated: CASSLAVQDSSTDTQYF. The gene calls are TRBV7-6 and TRBJ2-3; perhaps TRBD2 as D (5 bases). Germline CDR1 and CDR2: SGHVS and FNYEAQ. The CDR3 extends over 17 amino acids. The V end was cut by 0 bases, the J end by 0 bases, with 13 bases between.

This chain uses TRBV30 with TRBJ2-1; 10 nucleotides align to TRBD2. This CDR3 is 14 amino acids long. The V gene's germline CDR1 is GTSNPN and CDR2 SVGIG (reference sequence). V lost 2 bases, J lost 7 bases, and 5 bases stayed unmatched. The CDR3 protein is CAWSSSGGFNEQFF. The DNA of the CDR3 is TGTGCCTGGAGTAGTAGCGGGGGGTTTAATGAGCAGTTCTTC.

V gene TRBV7-3 combines with J gene TRBJ1-4; 7 nucleotides agree with TRBD1. This CDR3 region has 15 residues. J gave up 8 bases and V 4 bases, and 10 bases lay outside the gene matches. Germline V lookup: CDR1 SGHTA, CDR2 FQGTGA. CDR3 in amino acids: CASSSYSQGNEKLFF. Here the CDR3 DNA reads TGTGCCAGCAGCTCCTATTCACAGGGGAACGAAAAACTGTTTTTT. Looking up the rest from reference TRBV7-3 and TRBJ1-4 gives the full variable domain: GAGVSQTPSNKVTEKGKYVELRCDPISGHTALYWYRQSLGQGPEFLIYFQGTGAADDSGLPNDRFFAVRPEGSVSTLKIQRTERGDSAVYLCASSSYSQGNEKLFFGSGTQLSVL.

The J gene is TRBJ1-5, the V gene TRBV5-1, with 12 positions matching TRBD1. The CDR3 has 16 amino acids. V was clipped by 4 bases and J by 4 bases; unmatched bases: 6. Per the germline V gene, CDR1 is SGHRS and CDR2 is YFSETQ. CDR3 bases: TGCGCCAGCAGCCCGGGACAGGGGGCTCCTAATCAGCCCCAGCATTTT. Translating it yields CASSPGQGAPNQPQHF.

The V call is TRBV29-1, the J call TRBJ1-5, with 10 bases identical to TRBD1. The CDR3 length is 14 residues. Germline assignment: CDR1 SQVTM and CDR2 ANQGSEA. The V and J ends lost 5 bases and 5 bases, in that order; junction bases with no gene match: 6. DNA of the CDR3: TGCAGCGTTAAGAGAGGGACAGGGGATCAGCCCCAGCATTTT. Amino acid sequence: CSVKRGTGDQPQHF.

The chain is built from TRBV10-3 and TRBJ2-1; 7 bases match TRBD2. The CDR3 has 20 residues. Germline V gene lookup returns CDR1 ENHRY and CDR2 SYGVKD. The junction had 16 bases not matched to a gene; V was cut back by 0 bases and J by 2 bases. The CDR3 region has the DNA TGTGCCATCAGTGAGTCAGGGGAGTATAGCGTGGGGGGGACCTACAATGAGCAGTTCTTC. Amino acid sequence: CAISESGEYSVGGTYNEQFF.

This chain connects TRBV6-1 to TRBJ1-2, with 9 nucleotides matching TRBD1. Germline CDR1 and CDR2: MNHNS and SASEGT. Losses at the gene ends were 3 bases for V and 7 bases for J; bases not matched to a gene: 6. CDR3 length equals 14 residues. The CDR3 loop is CASSEGTGRSGYTF. The DNA for the CDR3 is TGTGCCAGCAGTGAGGGGACAGGGCGGTCTGGCTACACCTTC.

The V call is TRBV30, the J call TRBJ1-2, with no clear D. From germline, CDR1 is GTSNPN and CDR2 SVGIG (reference sequence). The length of the CDR3 is 13 residues. With 8 bases removed from V and 2 bases from J, the gap between germline ends came to 15 bases. The chain's CDR3 is CAKQSGGNYGYTF. The CDR3 nucleotides read TGTGCCAAACAATCCGGAGGGAACTATGGCTACACCTTC.